This T cell receptor (beta chain) was sequenced during a study of blood T cell repertoires in COVID-19. The protocol was immunoSEQ multiplex PCR, while the TCRdb copy is restricted to in-frame clones and leaves out a portion. The profile covers about 320,000 clones, with roughly 90% appearing a single time and 3% to 5% taken by the ten largest. Looked up from germline, CDR1 is LGHNA and CDR2 is YSLEER. With 3 bases clipped from V and 4 bases from J, the junction kept 19 bases outside the gene matches. The CDR3 length is 19 residues. Sequenced material: PBMCs or T cells enriched from blood (not recorded which). The TCR originated in a woman in her 30s who had been exposed to COVID-19. The chain has TRBV4-3 and TRBJ1-2; the match to TRBD1 covers 8 bases. CDR3 sequence: CASSHEELGRGREGYGYTF. DNA of the CDR3: TGCGCCAGCAGCCATGAGGAATTGGGCAGGGGGCGAGAAGGCTATGGCTACACCTTC.